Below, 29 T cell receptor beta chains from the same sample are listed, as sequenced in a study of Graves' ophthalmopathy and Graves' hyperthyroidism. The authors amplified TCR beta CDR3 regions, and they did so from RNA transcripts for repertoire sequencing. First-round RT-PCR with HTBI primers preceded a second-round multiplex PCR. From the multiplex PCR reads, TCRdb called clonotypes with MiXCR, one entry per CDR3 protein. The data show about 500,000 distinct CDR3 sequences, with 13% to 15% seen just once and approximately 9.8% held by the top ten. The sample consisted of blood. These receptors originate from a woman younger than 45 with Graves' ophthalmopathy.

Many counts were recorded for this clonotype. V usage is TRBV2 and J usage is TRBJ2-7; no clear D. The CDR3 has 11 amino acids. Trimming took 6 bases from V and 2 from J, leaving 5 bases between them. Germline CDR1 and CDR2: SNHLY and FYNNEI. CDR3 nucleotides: TGTGCCAGCAGCGTACCCTACGAGCAGTACTTC. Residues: CASSVPYEQYF.

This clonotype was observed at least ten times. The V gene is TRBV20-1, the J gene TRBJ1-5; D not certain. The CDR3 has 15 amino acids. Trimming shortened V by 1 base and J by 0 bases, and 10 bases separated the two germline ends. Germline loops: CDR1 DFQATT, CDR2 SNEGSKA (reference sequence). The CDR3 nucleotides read TGCAGTGCTAGAGTGGTGCAAAATAGCAATCAGCCCCAGCATTTT. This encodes CSARVVQNSNQPQHF.

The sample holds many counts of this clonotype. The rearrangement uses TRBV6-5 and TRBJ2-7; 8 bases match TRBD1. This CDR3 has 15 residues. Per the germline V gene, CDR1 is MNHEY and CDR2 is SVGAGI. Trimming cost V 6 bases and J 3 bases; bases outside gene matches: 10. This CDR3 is CASSYDIQGVYEQYF. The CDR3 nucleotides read TGTGCCAGCAGCTATGACATACAGGGGGTCTACGAGCAGTACTTC.

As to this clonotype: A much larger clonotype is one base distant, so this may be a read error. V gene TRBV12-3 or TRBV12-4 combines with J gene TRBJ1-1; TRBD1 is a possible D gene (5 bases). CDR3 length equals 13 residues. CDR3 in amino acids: CASSLVGGSEACF. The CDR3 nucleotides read TGTGCCAGCAGTTTAGTGGGGGGGTCTGAAGCTTGCTTT.

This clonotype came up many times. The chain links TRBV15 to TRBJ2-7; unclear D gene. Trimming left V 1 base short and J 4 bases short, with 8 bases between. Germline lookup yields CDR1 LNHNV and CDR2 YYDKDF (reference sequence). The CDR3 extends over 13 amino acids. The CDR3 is CATSRGQTYEQYF. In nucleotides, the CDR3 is TGTGCCACCAGCAGAGGCCAAACTTACGAGCAGTACTTC.

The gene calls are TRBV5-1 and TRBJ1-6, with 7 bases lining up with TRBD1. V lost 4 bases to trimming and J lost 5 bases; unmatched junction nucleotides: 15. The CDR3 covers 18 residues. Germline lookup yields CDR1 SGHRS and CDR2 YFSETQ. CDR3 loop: CASSQDTFTGVNNSPLHF. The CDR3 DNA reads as TGCGCCAGCAGCCAAGACACGTTTACAGGGGTCAATAATTCACCCCTCCACTTT.

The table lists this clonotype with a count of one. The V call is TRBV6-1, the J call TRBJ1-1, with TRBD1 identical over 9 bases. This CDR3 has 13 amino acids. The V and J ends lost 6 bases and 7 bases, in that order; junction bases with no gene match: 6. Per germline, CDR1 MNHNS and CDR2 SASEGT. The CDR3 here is CASRQGASVEAFF. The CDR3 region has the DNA TGTGCCAGCAGACAGGGGGCTTCTGTTGAAGCTTTCTTT.

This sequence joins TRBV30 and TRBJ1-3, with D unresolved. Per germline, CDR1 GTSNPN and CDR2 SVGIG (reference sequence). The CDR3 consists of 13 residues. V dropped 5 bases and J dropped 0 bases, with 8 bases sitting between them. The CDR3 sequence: CAWGERSGNTIYF. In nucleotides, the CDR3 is TGTGCCTGGGGGGAACGCTCTGGAAACACCATATATTTT. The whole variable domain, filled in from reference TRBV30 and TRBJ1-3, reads SQTIHQWPATLVQPVGSPLSLECTVEGTSNPNLYWYRQAAGRGLQLLFYSVGIGQISSEVPQNLSASRPQDRQFILSSKKLLLSDSGFYLCAWGERSGNTIYFGEGSWLTVV.

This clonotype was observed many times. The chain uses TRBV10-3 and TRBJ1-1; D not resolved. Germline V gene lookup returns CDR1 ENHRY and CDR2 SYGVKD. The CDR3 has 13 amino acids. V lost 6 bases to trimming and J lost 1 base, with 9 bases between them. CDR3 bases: TGTGCCATCAGGGATAACGGGAACACTGAAGCTTTCTTT. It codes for CAIRDNGNTEAFF.

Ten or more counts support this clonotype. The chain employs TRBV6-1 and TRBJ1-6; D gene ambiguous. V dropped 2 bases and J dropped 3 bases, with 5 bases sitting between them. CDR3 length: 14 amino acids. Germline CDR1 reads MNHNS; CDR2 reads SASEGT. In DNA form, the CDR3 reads TGTGCCAGCAGTGAATTCCGCTATAATTCACCCCTCCACTTT. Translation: CASSEFRYNSPLHF.

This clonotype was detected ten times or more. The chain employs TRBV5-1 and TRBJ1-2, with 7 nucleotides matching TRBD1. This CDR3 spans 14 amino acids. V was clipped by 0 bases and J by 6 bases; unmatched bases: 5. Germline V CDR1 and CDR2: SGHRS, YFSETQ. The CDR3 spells CASSLENRGDGYTF. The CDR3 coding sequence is TGCGCCAGCAGCTTGGAGAACAGGGGAGATGGCTACACCTTC.

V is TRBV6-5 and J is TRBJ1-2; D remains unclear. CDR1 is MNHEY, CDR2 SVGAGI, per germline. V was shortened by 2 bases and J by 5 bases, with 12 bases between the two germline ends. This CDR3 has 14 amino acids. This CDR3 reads CASSYAASSYGYTF. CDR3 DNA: TGTGCCAGCAGTTACGCGGCGTCGTCTTATGGCTACACCTTC.

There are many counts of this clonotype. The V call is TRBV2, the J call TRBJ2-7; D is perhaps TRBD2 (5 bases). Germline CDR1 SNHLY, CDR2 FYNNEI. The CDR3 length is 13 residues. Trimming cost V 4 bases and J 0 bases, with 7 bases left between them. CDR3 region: CASSGESSYEQYF. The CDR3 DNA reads TGTGCCAGCAGTGGGGAGAGCTCCTACGAGCAGTACTTC.

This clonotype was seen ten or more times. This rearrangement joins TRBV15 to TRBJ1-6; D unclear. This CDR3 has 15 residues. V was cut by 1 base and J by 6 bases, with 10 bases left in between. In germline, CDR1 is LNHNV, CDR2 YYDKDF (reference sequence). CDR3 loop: CATSRVWGTNSPLHF. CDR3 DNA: TGTGCCACCAGCAGAGTGTGGGGAACTAATTCACCCCTCCACTTT.

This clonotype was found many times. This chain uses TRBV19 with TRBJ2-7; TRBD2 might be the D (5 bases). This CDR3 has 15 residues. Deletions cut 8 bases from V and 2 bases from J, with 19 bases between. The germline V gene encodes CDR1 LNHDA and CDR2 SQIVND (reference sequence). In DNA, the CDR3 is TGTGCCAGTTGTGGGAGTCCAGCTCGACCCTACGAGCAGTACTTC. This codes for CASCGSPARPYEQYF.

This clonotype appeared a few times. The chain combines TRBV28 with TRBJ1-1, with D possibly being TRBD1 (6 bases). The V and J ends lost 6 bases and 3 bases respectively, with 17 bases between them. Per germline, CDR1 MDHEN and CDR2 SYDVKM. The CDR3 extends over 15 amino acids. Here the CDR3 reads CASSPPGGLDTEAFF. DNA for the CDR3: TGTGCCAGCAGCCCCCCCGGGGGGCTCGACACTGAAGCTTTCTTT. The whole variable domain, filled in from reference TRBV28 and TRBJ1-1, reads DVKVTQSSRYLVKRTGEKVFLECVQDMDHENMFWYRQDPGLGLRLIYFSYDVKMKEKGDIPEGYSVSREKKERFSLILESASTNQTSMYLCASSPPGGLDTEAFFGQGTRLTVV.

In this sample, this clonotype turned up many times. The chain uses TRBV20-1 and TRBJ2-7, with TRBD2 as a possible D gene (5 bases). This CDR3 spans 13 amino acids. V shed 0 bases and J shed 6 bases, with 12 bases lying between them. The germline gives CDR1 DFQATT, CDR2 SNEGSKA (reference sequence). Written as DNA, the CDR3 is TGCAGTGCTAGAGATGGGCTAGCCCTCGAGCAGTACTTC. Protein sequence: CSARDGLALEQYF.

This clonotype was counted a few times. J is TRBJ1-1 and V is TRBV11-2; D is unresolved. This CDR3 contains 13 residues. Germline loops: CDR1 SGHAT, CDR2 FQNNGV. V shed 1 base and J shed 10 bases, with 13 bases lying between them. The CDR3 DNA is TGTGCCAGCAGCTTAGGGACTTATCCCAGAGCTTTCTTT. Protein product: CASSLGTYPRAFF.

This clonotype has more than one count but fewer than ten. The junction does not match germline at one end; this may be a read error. The CDR3 nucleotides are TGCGCCAGCGGCTTGGAAGGAAGCAATCAGCCCCAGCATTTT. It encodes CASGLEGSNQPQHF. This sequence joins TRBV5-1 and TRBJ1-5; D ambiguous. The CDR3 is 14 residues long. CDR1 is SGHRS and CDR2 is YFSETQ in the germline V gene.

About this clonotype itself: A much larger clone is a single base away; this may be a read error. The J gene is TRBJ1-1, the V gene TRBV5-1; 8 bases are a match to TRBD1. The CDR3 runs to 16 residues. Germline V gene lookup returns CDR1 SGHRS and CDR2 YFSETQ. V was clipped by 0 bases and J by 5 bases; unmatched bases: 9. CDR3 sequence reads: CASSLEAGGTGTEAFF. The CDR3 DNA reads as TGCGCCAGCAGCTTGGAGGCAGGGGGCACGGGAACTGAAGCTTTCTTT. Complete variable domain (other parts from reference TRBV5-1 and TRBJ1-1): KAGVTQTPRYLIKTRGQQVTLSCSPISGHRSVSWYQQTPGQGLQFLFEYFSETQRNKGNFPGRFSGRQFSNSRSEMNVSTLELGDSALYLCASSLEAGGTGTEAFFGQGTRLTVV.

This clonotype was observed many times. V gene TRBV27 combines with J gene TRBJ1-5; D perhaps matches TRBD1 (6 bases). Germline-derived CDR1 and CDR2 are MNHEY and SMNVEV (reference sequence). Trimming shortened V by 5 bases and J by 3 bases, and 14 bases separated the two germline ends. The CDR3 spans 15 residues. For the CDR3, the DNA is TGTGCCAGCAGTCCGCCGGGACACCTCAATCAGCCCCAGCATTTT. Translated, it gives CASSPPGHLNQPQHF.

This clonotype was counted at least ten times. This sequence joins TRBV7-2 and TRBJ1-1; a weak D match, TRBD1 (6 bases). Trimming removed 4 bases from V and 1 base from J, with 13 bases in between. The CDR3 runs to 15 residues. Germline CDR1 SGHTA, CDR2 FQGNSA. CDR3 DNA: TGTGCCAGCAGCTCCTGGGGGCACGGGAACACTGAAGCTTTCTTT. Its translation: CASSSWGHGNTEAFF.

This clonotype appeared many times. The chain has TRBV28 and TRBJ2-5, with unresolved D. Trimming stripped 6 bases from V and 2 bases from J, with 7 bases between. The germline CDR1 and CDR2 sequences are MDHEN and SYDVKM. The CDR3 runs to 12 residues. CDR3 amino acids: CASRIGQETQYF. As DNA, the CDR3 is TGTGCCAGCAGAATAGGGCAAGAGACCCAGTACTTC.

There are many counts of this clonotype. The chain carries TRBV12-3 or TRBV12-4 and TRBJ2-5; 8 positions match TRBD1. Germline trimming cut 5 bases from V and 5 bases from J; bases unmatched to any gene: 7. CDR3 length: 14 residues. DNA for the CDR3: TGTGCCAGCAGTCGGGCCAGGGGGCGGGAGACCCAGTACTTC. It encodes CASSRARGRETQYF.

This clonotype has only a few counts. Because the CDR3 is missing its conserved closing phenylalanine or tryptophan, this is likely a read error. This CDR3 is CATSSPGTNSYEQYL. DNA for the CDR3: TGTGCCACCAGCAGCCCGGGAACCAATTCCTACGAGCAGTACCTC. The chain links TRBV15 to TRBJ2-7, with D possibly TRBD2 on 5 matching bases. Germline V lookup: CDR1 LNHNV, CDR2 YYDKDF (reference sequence). V was clipped by 3 bases and J by 1 base, with 13 bases between them. The CDR3 has 15 residues.

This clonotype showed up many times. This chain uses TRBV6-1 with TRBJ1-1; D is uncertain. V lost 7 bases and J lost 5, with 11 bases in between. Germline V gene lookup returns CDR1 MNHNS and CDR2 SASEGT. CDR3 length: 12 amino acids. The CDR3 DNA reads TGTGCCAGCATGAGCGGGTGGACTGAAGCTTTCTTT. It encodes CASMSGWTEAFF.

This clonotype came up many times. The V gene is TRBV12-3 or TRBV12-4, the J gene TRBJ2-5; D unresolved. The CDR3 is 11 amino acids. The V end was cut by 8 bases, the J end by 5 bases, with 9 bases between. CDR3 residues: CASSQLETQYF. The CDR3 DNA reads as TGTGCCAGCTCTCAACTGGAGACCCAGTACTTC.

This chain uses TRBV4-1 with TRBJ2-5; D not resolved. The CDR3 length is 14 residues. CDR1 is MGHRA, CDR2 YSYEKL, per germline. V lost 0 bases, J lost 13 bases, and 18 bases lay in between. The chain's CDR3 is CASSQEPSRPPPYF. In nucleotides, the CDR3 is TGCGCCAGCAGCCAAGAGCCTAGTCGACCACCCCCGTACTTC.

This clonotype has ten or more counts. The CDR3 DNA follows: TGTGCCTACGACAGGGCGGGGGAGACCCAGTACTTC. It codes for CAYDRAGETQYF. J is TRBJ2-5 and V is TRBV30, with D tentatively TRBD1 (7 bases). Germline CDR1 and CDR2: GTSNPN and SVGIG (reference sequence). V was shortened by 7 bases and J by 5 bases, with 14 bases between the two germline ends. The CDR3 is 12 residues long.